This TCR beta chain was sequenced during a study of CD8+CD57+ T cells in acquired aplastic anemia. Study in general: Recorded DNA amounts for sorted CD4+ and CD8+ cells had an average of around 3.5 ug. Study results and caveats: Patients and controls turned out to have roughly 30 CD8+ CDR3 sequences in common.

This clonotype is a singleton in its sample. The antigen is not known. Germline assignment: CDR1 MNHNS and CDR2 SASEGT. V gave up 4 bases and J gave up 3 bases, with 10 bases separating them. The CDR3 contains 14 residues. Profiling of TCR beta VDJ combinations and CDR3 sequences used genomic DNA as template. TCRdb reprocessed the reads with MiXCR, giving one entry per CDR3 protein. The sample holds 160,000 or so distinct CDR3 sequences, 70% to 75% seen once. Individuals selected for sequencing had exhibited CD8+CD57+ cell expansion on flow cytometry. The cohort consisted entirely of patients having severe acquired aplastic anemia. Among the patients, none had received any therapy at the time of blood sampling.

The sample taken for sequencing was sorted CD4+, CD8+, or CD8+CD57+ T cells (not recorded which) from PBMCs. The source is a human donor with aplastic anemia. The V and J genes are TRBV6-1 and TRBJ1-5; possibly TRBD1 for D (5 bases). The CDR3 is CASSADSTNQPQHF. As DNA, the CDR3 is TGTGCCAGCAGTGCCGACAGCACCAATCAGCCCCAGCATTTT.